The clone carrying this T cell receptor (beta chain) was counted at least ten times. The antigen is undetermined. This entry comes from a study of early T cells in non-severe SARS-CoV-2 infection. Study observations and caveats: The study's VDJdb matching favored anti-spike CD8 responses and missed private and CD4 specificities.

TCRdb reprocessed the 5' RACE reads with MiXCR, giving one entry per CDR3 protein. The sample comprises approximately 71,000 distinct CDR3 sequences, approximately 11% of which are singletons, and 5.5% to 7% rests with the top ten. CDR3 length: 12 amino acids. Germline CDR1 is PRHDT and CDR2 is FYEKMQ (reference sequence). V lost 5 bases and J lost 5; bases outside the gene matches: 3. This chain joins TRBV13 and TRBJ2-7, with 7 nucleotides matching TRBD2. The specimen sequenced was whole blood. This receptor was identified in an adult who was a healthcare worker with PCR-confirmed SARS-CoV-2 infection or an uninfected control (not recorded which). The CDR3, as DNA: TGTGCCAGCAGCCTCGGACTAGACGAGCAGTACTTC. Its protein is CASSLGLDEQYF.